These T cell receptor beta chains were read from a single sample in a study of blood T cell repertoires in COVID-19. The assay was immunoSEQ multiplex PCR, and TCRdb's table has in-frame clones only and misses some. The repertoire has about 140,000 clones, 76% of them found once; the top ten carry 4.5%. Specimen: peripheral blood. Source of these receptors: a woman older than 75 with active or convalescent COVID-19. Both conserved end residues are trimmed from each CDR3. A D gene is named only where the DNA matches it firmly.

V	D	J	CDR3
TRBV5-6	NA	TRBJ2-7	ASSLISGSYEQY
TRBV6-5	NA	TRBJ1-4	GAGRGYEKLF
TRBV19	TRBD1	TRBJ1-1	ASRKETGVRNTEAF
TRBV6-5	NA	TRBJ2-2	ASSSTQGAGELF
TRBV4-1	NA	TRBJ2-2	ASTDPPGGFAGELF
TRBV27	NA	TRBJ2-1	ASSLIADFYNEQF
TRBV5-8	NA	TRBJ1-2	ASSLRGPGRGYT
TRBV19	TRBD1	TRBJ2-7	ASSLRQGGFGEQY
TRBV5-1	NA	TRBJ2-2	ASTRLGESRTGELF
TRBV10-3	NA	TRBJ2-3	AIRSGTDTQY
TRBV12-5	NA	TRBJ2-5	ASAVGGAGQETQY
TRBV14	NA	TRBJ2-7	ASSHAREQY
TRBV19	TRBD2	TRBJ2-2	ASNERAGGLNTGELF
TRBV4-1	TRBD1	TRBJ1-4	ASSQRQGTNEKLF
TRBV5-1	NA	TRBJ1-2	ASGGEGANYGYT
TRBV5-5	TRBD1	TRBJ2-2	ASSGVTGPGELF
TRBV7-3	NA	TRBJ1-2	ASSYSINYGYT
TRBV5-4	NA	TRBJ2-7	ASSPRADKYEQY
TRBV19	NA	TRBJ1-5	ASSIITGNQPQH
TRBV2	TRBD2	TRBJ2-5	ASSVLAGRKETQY
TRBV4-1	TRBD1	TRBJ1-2	ASSQVLLQGENYGYT
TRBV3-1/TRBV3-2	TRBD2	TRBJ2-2	ASRPQDRGLANTGELF
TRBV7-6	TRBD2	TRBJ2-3	ASSLEQLAGVSTDTQY
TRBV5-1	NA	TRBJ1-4	ASSLLRNEKLF
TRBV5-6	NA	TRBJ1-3	ASSSTRVEAGNTIY
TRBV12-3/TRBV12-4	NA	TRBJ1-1	ASRQQGDTEAF
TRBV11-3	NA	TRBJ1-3	ASSLGGGGSGNTIY
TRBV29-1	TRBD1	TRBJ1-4	SVGGTAGEKLF
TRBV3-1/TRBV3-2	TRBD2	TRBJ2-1	ASGFRLLAGKNNEQF
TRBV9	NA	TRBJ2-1	ASSVGTRGEQF
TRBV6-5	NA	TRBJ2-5	ATRGRGSESETQY
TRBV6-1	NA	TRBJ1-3	ASSEDKLSAGNTIY
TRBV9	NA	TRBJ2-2	ASSAHGGTSNTGELF
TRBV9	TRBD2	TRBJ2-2	ASSVSFFGGGPTGELF
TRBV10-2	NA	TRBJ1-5	ASSDSGNNQPQH
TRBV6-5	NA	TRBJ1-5	ASTFYSNQPQH
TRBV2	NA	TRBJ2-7	ASSEAAGTGSYEQY
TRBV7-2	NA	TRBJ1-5	ASSSVGNQPQH
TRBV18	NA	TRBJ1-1	ASSPRDFNTEAF
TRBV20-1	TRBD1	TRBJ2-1	SASRTGQGAREQF
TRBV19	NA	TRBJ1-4	ASSIVSATNEKLF
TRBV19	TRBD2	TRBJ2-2	ASSMGEGHTGELF
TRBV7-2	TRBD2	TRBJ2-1	ASREGLAGGNEQF
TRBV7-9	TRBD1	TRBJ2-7	ASSSDRDRGYEQY
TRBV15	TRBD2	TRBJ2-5	ATSRVGTSGGETQY
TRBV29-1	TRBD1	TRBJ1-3	SVGTGGNTIY
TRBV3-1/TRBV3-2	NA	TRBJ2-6	ASSPRGRGANVLT
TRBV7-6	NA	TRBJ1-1	ASSSSGNTEAF